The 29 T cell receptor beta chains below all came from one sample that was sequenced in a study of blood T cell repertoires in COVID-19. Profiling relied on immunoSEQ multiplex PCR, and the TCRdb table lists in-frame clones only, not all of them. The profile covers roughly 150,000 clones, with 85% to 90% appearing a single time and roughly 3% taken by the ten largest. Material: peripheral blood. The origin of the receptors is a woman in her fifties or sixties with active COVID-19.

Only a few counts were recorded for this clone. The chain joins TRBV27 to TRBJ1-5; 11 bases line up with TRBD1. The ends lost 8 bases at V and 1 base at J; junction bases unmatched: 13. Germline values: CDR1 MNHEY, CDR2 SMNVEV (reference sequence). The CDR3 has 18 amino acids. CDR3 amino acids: CASGLGTGGSKSNQPQHF. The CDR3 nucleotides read TGTGCCAGCGGCCTCGGGACAGGGGGGTCGAAAAGCAATCAGCCCCAGCATTTT.

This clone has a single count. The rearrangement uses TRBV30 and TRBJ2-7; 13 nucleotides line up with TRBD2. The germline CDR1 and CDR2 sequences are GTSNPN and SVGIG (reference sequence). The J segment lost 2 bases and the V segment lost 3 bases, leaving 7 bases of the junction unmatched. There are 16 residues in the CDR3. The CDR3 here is CAWRSTSGRAPYEQYF. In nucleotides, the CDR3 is TGTGCCTGGAGGTCCACTAGCGGGAGGGCACCCTACGAGCAGTACTTC.

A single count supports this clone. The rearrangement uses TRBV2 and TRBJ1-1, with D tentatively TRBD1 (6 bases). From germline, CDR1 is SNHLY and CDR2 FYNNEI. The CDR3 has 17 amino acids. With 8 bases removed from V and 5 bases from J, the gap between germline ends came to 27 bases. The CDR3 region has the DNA TGTGCCAGCCTCGTCGGACGAAGGGGGTTGGCGTTGACTGAAGCTTTCTTT. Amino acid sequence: CASLVGRRGLALTEAFF. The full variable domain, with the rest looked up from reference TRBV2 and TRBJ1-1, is EPEVTQTPSHQVTQMGQEVILRCVPISNHLYFYWYRQILGQKVEFLVSFYNNEISEKSEIFDDQFSVERPDGSNFTLKIRSTKLEDSAMYFCASLVGRRGLALTEAFFGQGTRLTVV.

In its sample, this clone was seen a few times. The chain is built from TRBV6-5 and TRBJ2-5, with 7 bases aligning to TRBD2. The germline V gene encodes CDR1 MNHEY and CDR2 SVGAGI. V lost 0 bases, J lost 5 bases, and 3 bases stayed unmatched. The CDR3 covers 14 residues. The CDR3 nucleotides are TGTGCCAGCAGTTACTCGGGGGGAGGGGAGACCCAGTACTTC. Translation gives CASSYSGGGETQYF.

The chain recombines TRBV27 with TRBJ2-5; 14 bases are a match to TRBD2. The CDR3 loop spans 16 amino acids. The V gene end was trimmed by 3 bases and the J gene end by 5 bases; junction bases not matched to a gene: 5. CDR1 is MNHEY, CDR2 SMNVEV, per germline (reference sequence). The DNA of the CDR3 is TGTGCCAGCAGTTTGGGGACTAGCGGGAGTGGGGAGACCCAGTACTTC. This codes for CASSLGTSGSGETQYF.

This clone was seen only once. Written as DNA, the CDR3 is TGTGCCAGCAGCCAAGCCGCAGGGGTGAACACTGAAGCTTTCTTT. It specifies CASSQAAGVNTEAFF. The rearrangement links TRBV3-1 (or the pseudogene TRBV3-2) to TRBJ1-1; D might be TRBD1 (6 bases). CDR1 LGHDT and CDR2 YNNKEL come from the germline V gene (reference sequence). The CDR3 contains 15 residues. The ends were cut back, 1 base at V and 0 bases at J, with 9 bases in the middle.

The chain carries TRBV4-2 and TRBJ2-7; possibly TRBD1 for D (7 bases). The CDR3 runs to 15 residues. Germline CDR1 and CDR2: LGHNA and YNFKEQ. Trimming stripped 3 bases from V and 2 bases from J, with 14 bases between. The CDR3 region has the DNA TGTGCCAGCAGCCAGAGACAGGGAGGACCCTACGAGCAGTACTTC. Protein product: CASSQRQGGPYEQYF.

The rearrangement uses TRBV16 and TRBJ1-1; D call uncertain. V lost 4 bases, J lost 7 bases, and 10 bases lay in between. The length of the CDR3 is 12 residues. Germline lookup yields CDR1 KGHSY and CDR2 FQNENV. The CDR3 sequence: CASSPIPVEAFF. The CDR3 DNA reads TGTGCCAGCAGCCCCATACCGGTTGAAGCTTTCTTT.

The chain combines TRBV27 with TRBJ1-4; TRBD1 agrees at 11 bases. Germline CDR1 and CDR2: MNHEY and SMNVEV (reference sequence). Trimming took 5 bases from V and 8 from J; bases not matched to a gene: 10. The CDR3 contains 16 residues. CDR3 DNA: TGTGCCAGCAGTCACCGACCGGGACAGGGGGACGAAAAACTGTTTTTT. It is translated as CASSHRPGQGDEKLFF.

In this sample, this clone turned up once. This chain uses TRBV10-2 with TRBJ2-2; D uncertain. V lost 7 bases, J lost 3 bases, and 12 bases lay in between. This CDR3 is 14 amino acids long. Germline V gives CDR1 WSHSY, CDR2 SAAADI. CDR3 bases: TGCGCCAGCACTCCCGACTTGTACACCGGGGAGCTGTTTTTT. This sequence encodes CASTPDLYTGELFF.

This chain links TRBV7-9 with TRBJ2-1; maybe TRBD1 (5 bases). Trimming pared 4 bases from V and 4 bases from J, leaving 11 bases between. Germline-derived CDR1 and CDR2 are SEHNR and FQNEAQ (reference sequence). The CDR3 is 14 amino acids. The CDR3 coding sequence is TGTGCCAGCAGCTCGGTGGGGCAATACAATGAGCAGTTCTTC. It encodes CASSSVGQYNEQFF.

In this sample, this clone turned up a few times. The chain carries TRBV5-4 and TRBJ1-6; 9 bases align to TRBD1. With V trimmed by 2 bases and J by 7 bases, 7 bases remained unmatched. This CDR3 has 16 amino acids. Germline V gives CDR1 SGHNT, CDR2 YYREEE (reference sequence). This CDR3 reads CASSLRNRGRNSPLHF. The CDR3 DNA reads TGTGCCAGCAGCTTACGCAACAGGGGGCGGAATTCACCCCTCCACTTT.

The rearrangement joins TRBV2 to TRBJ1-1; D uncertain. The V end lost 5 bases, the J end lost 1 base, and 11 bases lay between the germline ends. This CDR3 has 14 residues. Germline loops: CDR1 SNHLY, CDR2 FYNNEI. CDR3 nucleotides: TGTGCCAGCAGTAATCTGGGCTCGAACACTGAAGCTTTCTTT. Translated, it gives CASSNLGSNTEAFF.

CDR3 bases: TGTGCCACCAGGGGCAGAGGGTTAGAGCAGTTCTTC. Translation gives CATRGRGLEQFF. The chain carries TRBV15 and TRBJ2-1; possible D gene TRBD2, 5 bases. This CDR3 is 12 amino acids long. Trimming shortened V by 6 bases and J by 10 bases, and 13 bases separated the two germline ends. Germline lookup yields CDR1 LNHNV and CDR2 YYDKDF (reference sequence).

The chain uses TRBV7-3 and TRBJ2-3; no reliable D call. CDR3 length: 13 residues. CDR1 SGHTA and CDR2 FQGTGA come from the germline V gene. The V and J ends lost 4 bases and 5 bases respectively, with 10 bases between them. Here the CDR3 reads CASSYNSGDTQYF. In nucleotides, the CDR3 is TGTGCCAGCAGCTACAACTCGGGAGATACGCAGTATTTT.

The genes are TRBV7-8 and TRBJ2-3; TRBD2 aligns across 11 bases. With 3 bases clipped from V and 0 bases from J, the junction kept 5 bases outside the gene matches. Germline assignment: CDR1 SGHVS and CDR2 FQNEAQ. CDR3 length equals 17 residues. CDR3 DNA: TGTGCCAGCAGCTTTCAGACTAGCGGGGCTAGCACAGATACGCAGTATTTT. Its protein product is CASSFQTSGASTDTQYF. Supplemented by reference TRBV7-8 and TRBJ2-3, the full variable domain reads GAGVSQSPRYKVAKRGQDVALRCDPISGHVSLFWYQQALGQGPEFLTYFQNEAQLDKSGLPSDRFFAERPEGSVSTLKIQRTQQEDSAVYLCASSFQTSGASTDTQYFGPGTRLTVL.

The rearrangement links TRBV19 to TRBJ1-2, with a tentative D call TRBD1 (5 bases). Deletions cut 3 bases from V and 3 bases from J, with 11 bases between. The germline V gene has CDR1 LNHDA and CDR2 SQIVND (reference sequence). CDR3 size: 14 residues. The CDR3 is CASSIGGAHYGYTF. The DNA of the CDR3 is TGTGCCAGTAGTATCGGGGGTGCACACTATGGCTACACCTTC.

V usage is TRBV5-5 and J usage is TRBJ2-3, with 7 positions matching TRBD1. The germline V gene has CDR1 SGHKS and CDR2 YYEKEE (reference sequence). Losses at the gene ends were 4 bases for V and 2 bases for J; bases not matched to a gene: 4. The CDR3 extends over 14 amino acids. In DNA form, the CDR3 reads TGTGCCAGCAGCCCTGGACAGGCCACAGATACGCAGTATTTT. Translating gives CASSPGQATDTQYF.

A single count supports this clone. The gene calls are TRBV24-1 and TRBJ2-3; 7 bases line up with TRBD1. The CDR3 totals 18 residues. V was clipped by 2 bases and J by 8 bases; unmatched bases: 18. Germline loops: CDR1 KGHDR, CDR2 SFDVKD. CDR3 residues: CATSDSPWTGSEWGTQYF. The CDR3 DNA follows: TGTGCCACCAGTGATTCCCCGTGGACAGGATCGGAATGGGGTACGCAGTATTTT.

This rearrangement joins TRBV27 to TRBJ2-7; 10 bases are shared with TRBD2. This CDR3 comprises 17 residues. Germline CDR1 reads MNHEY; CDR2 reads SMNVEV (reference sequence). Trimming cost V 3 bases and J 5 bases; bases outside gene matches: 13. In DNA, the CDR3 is TGTGCCAGCAGTTTCTTCAAAGGTAGCGGGAGGCCGGACGAGCAGTACTTC. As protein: CASSFFKGSGRPDEQYF.

CDR3 coding DNA: TGCGCCAGCAGCCAAGGGCTAGCGGGAGGCTCCTACGAGCAGTACTTC. Its protein product is CASSQGLAGGSYEQYF. The chain joins TRBV4-1 to TRBJ2-7, with 11 bases matching TRBD2. The junction had 2 bases not matched to a gene; V was cut back by 1 base and J by 0 bases. The CDR3 runs to 16 residues. Germline-derived CDR1 and CDR2 are MGHRA and YSYEKL.

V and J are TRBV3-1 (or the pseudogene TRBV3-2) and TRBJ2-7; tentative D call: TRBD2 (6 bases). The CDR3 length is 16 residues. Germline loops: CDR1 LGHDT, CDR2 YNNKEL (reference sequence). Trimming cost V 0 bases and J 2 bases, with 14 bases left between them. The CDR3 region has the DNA TGTGCCAGCAGCCAAGATCCCGGGAGTGGGGCCTACGAGCAGTACTTC. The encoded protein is CASSQDPGSGAYEQYF.

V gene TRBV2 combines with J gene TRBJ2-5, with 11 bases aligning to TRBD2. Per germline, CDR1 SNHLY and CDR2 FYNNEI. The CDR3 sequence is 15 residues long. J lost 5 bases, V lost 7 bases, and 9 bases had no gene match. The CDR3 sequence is CASTLASGRWETQYF. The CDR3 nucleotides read TGTGCCAGCACCCTAGCTAGCGGGAGGTGGGAGACCCAGTACTTC.

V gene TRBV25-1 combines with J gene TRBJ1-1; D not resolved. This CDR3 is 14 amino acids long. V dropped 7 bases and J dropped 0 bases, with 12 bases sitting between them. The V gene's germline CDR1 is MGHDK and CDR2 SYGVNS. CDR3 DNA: TGTGCCAGCACGGGGTTCTCGATGAACACTGAAGCTTTCTTT. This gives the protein CASTGFSMNTEAFF. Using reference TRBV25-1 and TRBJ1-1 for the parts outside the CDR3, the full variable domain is EADIYQTPRYLVIGTGKKITLECSQTMGHDKMYWYQQDPGMELHLIHYSYGVNSTEKGDLSSESTVSRIRTEHFPLTLESARPSHTSQYLCASTGFSMNTEAFFGQGTRLTVV.

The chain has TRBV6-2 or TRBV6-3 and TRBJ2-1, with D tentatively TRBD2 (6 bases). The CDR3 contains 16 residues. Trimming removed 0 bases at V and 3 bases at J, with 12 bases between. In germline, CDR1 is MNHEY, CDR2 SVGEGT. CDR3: CASSYSDGRVYNEQFF. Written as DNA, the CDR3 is TGTGCCAGCAGTTACTCCGACGGGAGAGTCTACAATGAGCAGTTCTTC.

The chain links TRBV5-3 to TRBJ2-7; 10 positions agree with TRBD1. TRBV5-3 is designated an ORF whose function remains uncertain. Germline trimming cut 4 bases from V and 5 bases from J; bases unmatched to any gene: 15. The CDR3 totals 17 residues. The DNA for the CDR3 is TGTGCCAGAAGCAAGGGAAAAAAGGGACAGGGGACCGACGAGCAGTACTTC. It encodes CARSKGKKGQGTDEQYF.

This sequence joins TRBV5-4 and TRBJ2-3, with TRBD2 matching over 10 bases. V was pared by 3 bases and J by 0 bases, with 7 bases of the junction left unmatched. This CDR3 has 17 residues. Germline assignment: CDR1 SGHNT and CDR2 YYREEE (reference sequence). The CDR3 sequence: CASSWGTSGVSTDTQYF. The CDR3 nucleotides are TGTGCCAGCAGCTGGGGAACTAGCGGGGTTAGCACAGATACGCAGTATTTT.

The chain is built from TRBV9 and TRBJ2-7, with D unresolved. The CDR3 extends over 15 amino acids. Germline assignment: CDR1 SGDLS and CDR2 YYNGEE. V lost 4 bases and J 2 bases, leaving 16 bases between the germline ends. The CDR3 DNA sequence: TGTGCCAGCAGCCCCCCCGACAAGGTGCCCTACGAGCAGTACTTC. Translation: CASSPPDKVPYEQYF.

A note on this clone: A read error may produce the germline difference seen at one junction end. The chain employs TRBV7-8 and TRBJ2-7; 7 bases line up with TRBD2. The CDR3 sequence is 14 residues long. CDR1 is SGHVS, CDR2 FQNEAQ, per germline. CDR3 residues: CASSHSGPIYEQHF. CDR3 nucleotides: TGTGCCAGCAGCCATAGCGGGCCTATCTACGAGCAGCACTTC.